These 27 T cell receptor beta chains were all obtained from the same sample, sequenced in a study of blood T cell repertoires in COVID-19. TCRdb's copy holds only in-frame clones and misses some; the assay was immunoSEQ multiplex PCR. The sample shows roughly 21,000 clones, about four fifths of them seen only once. Sequenced input: peripheral blood. These receptors originate from a human donor in a cohort sampled during active COVID-19.

This clone was observed a single time. The chain employs TRBV7-6 and TRBJ2-2; TRBD1 aligns across 11 bases. The CDR3 is 17 residues long. CDR1 SGHVS and CDR2 FNYEAQ come from the germline V gene. With V trimmed by 2 bases and J by 7 bases, 9 bases remained unmatched. DNA of the CDR3: TGTGCCAGCAGCTTACTCCCGGGACAGGGGGAAGGCGGGGAGCTGTTTTTT. This sequence encodes CASSLLPGQGEGGELFF.

The chain is built from TRBV20-1 and TRBJ2-7; weak D call: TRBD1 (5 bases). Germline V lookup: CDR1 DFQATT, CDR2 SNEGSKA (reference sequence). There are 14 residues in the CDR3. V dropped 3 bases and J dropped 0 bases, with 12 bases sitting between them. The CDR3 DNA sequence: TGCAGTGCTAGTCCAGGGCCCATCTCCTACGAGCAGTACTTC. It specifies CSASPGPISYEQYF.

In this sample, this clone turned up once. V is TRBV5-8 and J is TRBJ1-1, with no clear D. Germline loops: CDR1 SGHTS, CDR2 YDEGEE. The CDR3 spans 17 residues. V lost 4 bases and J 1 base, leaving 20 bases between the germline ends. In nucleotides, the CDR3 is TGTGCCAGCAGCCCAATACCGCCAACCGGGAAGAACACTGAAGCTTTCTTT. Its translation is CASSPIPPTGKNTEAFF.

The chain employs TRBV5-8 and TRBJ2-1; 12 bases are a match to TRBD2. The length of the CDR3 is 17 residues. The ends lost 2 bases at V and 0 bases at J; junction bases unmatched: 3. The germline V gene has CDR1 SGHTS and CDR2 YDEGEE. DNA of the CDR3: TGTGCCAGCAGCTTCGGACTAGCGGGGATCTCCTACAATGAGCAGTTCTTC. Translated: CASSFGLAGISYNEQFF. Drawing the rest from reference TRBV5-8 and TRBJ2-1, the complete variable domain is EAGVTQSPTHLIKTRGQQATLRCSPISGHTSVYWYQQALGLGLQFLLWYDEGEERNRGNFPPRFSGRQFPNYSSELNVNALELEDSALYLCASSFGLAGISYNEQFFGPGTRLTVL.

The CDR3 region has the DNA TGTGCCAGCTCACCGCGGATGACGGACAATGAGCAGTTCTTC. This sequence encodes CASSPRMTDNEQFF. The genes are TRBV18 and TRBJ2-1, with D unclear. From germline, CDR1 is KGHSH and CDR2 LQKENI. The CDR3 has 14 residues. Trimming removed 3 bases at V and 5 bases at J, with 11 bases between.

The chain uses TRBV6-1 and TRBJ1-2; TRBD1 matches 9 bases. The CDR3 is made up of 17 amino acids. Germline V gene data show CDR1 as MNHNS and CDR2 as SASEGT. Germline trimming cut 1 base from V and 2 bases from J; bases unmatched to any gene: 8. The chain's CDR3 is CASSEGQGVRLNYGYTF. The CDR3 DNA reads TGTGCCAGCAGTGAAGGACAGGGGGTCAGATTAAACTATGGCTACACCTTC.

V is TRBV5-1 and J is TRBJ2-3; a possible D gene is TRBD2 (5 bases). The V end lost 4 bases, the J end lost 3 bases, and 6 bases lay between the germline ends. This CDR3 has 12 amino acids. From germline, CDR1 is SGHRS and CDR2 YFSETQ. The CDR3 region is CASSPGTDTQYF. The CDR3 DNA follows: TGCGCCAGCAGCCCGGGGACAGATACGCAGTATTTT.

The V call is TRBV2, the J call TRBJ1-6; no firm D call. Germline V gene lookup returns CDR1 SNHLY and CDR2 FYNNEI. The CDR3 sequence is 13 residues long. V was cut by 1 base and J by 10 bases, with 8 bases left in between. The CDR3, as DNA: TGTGCCAGCAGTGAAGGGGCGGGGTCACCCCTCCACTTT. Its protein product is CASSEGAGSPLHF.

The chain is built from TRBV30 and TRBJ1-2; D unresolved. The CDR3 totals 11 residues. Trimming removed 2 bases from V and 4 bases from J, with 5 bases in between. CDR1 and CDR2 (germline): GTSNPN, SVGIG (reference sequence). The CDR3 sequence: CAWSPVYGYTF. The CDR3 DNA sequence: TGTGCCTGGAGTCCGGTCTATGGCTACACCTTC.

The V call is TRBV4-1, the J call TRBJ1-5; D gene uncertain. Trimming took off 0 bases at V and 5 bases at J, with 11 bases between the two ends. Per the germline V gene, CDR1 is MGHRA and CDR2 is YSYEKL. The length of the CDR3 is 15 residues. The CDR3 nucleotides are TGCGCCAGCAGCCAAGATAGCTCAAGGCATCAGCCCCAGCATTTT. This translates into CASSQDSSRHQPQHF.

This clone appeared a single time. This chain joins TRBV18 and TRBJ2-6; D ambiguous. Trimming pared 2 bases from V and 4 bases from J, leaving 9 bases between. The CDR3 is 15 residues long. The V gene's germline CDR1 is KGHSH and CDR2 LQKENI. CDR3 sequence reads: CASSPERTGANVLTF. The CDR3 bases are TGTGCCAGCTCACCAGAGAGAACCGGGGCCAACGTCCTGACTTTC.

J is TRBJ1-5 and V is TRBV5-5, with D uncertain. V lost 3 bases, J lost 0 bases, and 13 bases lay in between. CDR3 size: 16 residues. Germline CDR1 and CDR2: SGHKS and YYEKEE (reference sequence). In DNA form, the CDR3 reads TGTGCCAGCAGCTCACGGTTCGCGGATAGCAATCAGCCCCAGCATTTT. This codes for CASSSRFADSNQPQHF.

The chain carries TRBV12-3 or TRBV12-4 and TRBJ2-7, with D tentatively TRBD1 (6 bases). The length of the CDR3 is 12 residues. Trimming shortened V by 7 bases and J by 0 bases, and 7 bases separated the two germline ends. This CDR3 is CASTGDSYEQYF. The CDR3, as DNA: TGTGCCAGCACAGGGGACTCCTACGAGCAGTACTTC.

This clone was observed a single time. The chain joins TRBV7-2 to TRBJ1-5; a possible D gene is TRBD1 (6 bases). Trimming cost V 4 bases and J 2 bases, with 9 bases left between them. The CDR3 length is 14 residues. Germline values: CDR1 SGHTA, CDR2 FQGNSA. The CDR3 sequence is CASSSRTGNQPQHF. DNA for the CDR3: TGTGCCAGCAGCTCTCGGACAGGCAATCAGCCCCAGCATTTT.

This chain links TRBV7-9 with TRBJ1-1; the D gene is possibly TRBD1 (6 bases). The CDR3 consists of 9 residues. Trimming pared 11 bases from V and 8 bases from J, leaving 9 bases between. Germline V gene lookup returns CDR1 SEHNR and CDR2 FQNEAQ (reference sequence). CDR3 DNA sequence: TGTGCCGGCCAGGGGGAAGCTTTCTTT. Amino acids: CAGQGEAFF.

This chain uses TRBV6-5 with TRBJ1-5, with TRBD1 matching over 9 bases. This CDR3 contains 15 residues. Germline-derived CDR1 and CDR2 are MNHEY and SVGAGI. With V trimmed by 5 bases and J by 4 bases, 6 bases remained unmatched. Here the CDR3 DNA reads TGTGCCAGCAGTACCGGGACAGGGCCTAATCAGCCCCAGCATTTT. Protein sequence: CASSTGTGPNQPQHF.

The V call is TRBV5-4, the J call TRBJ2-7; tentative D call: TRBD1 (6 bases). The V end lost 5 bases, the J end lost 4 bases, and 22 bases lay between the germline ends. The CDR3 totals 16 residues. Germline values: CDR1 SGHNT, CDR2 YYREEE (reference sequence). CDR3 region: CASSLQGPPGSYEQYF. CDR3 DNA sequence: TGTGCCAGCAGTTTACAGGGTCCGCCAGGGAGTTACGAGCAGTACTTC.

The V gene is TRBV5-1, the J gene TRBJ2-1, with 8 bases aligning to TRBD2. CDR1 is SGHRS, CDR2 YFSETQ, per germline. This CDR3 region has 15 residues. V shed 0 bases, J shed 8 bases, and the junction held 7 bases outside the gene matches. The CDR3 here is CASSLAAGGKDEQFF. DNA of the CDR3: TGCGCCAGCAGCTTGGCGGCGGGGGGAAAGGATGAGCAGTTCTTC. Full variable domain (rest looked up from reference TRBV5-1 and TRBJ2-1): KAGVTQTPRYLIKTRGQQVTLSCSPISGHRSVSWYQQTPGQGLQFLFEYFSETQRNKGNFPGRFSGRQFSNSRSEMNVSTLELGDSALYLCASSLAAGGKDEQFFGPGTRLTVL.

The chain recombines TRBV19 with TRBJ2-5; 8 nucleotides agree with TRBD2. J was trimmed by 4 bases and V by 7 bases; bases with no gene match: 14. CDR1 and CDR2 (germline): LNHDA, SQIVND (reference sequence). The CDR3 is 16 residues long. The CDR3 DNA sequence: TGTGCCAGTAACCCTGAGGGGACTAGGGGTTCAGAGACCCAGTACTTC. Protein product: CASNPEGTRGSETQYF.

This sequence joins TRBV18 and TRBJ1-2; the D gene is possibly TRBD1 (6 bases). The V gene's germline CDR1 is KGHSH and CDR2 LQKENI. V shed 2 bases and J shed 8 bases, with 15 bases lying between them. The CDR3 has 14 residues. CDR3 DNA: TGTGCCAGCTCACCAAGTAACAGGGATTGGGGCTACACCTTC. Protein: CASSPSNRDWGYTF.

The rearrangement uses TRBV5-1 and TRBJ2-5; TRBD1 agrees at 10 bases. V lost 4 bases to trimming and J lost 2 bases; unmatched junction nucleotides: 2. Germline V gene lookup returns CDR1 SGHRS and CDR2 YFSETQ. There are 14 residues in the CDR3. The CDR3 DNA reads as TGCGCCAGCAGCCTGGACAGGGGGCAAGAGACCCAGTACTTC. Translation gives CASSLDRGQETQYF.

The gene calls are TRBV3-1 (or the pseudogene TRBV3-2) and TRBJ2-2; D is unresolved. Trimming took 1 base from V and 11 from J, leaving 8 bases between them. The CDR3 covers 12 residues. The germline V gene encodes CDR1 LGHDT and CDR2 YNNKEL (reference sequence). The CDR3 DNA sequence: TGTGCCAGCAGCCAAGTGAGGCAAGAGCTGTTTTTT. It yields the protein CASSQVRQELFF.

The rearrangement links TRBV11-3 to TRBJ1-5; D not certain. The CDR3 loop spans 14 amino acids. Per the germline V gene, CDR1 is SGHNT and CDR2 is YENEEA. The ends were cut back, 6 bases at V and 1 base at J, with 10 bases in the middle. CDR3 protein: CASSEGGSNQPQHF. CDR3 coding DNA: TGTGCCAGCAGTGAGGGCGGGAGCAATCAGCCCCAGCATTTT.

V and J are TRBV6-2 or TRBV6-3 and TRBJ2-1; TRBD2 aligns across 7 bases. Germline V gene sequence: CDR1 MNHEY, CDR2 SVGEGT. V trimming: 0 bases; J trimming: 5 bases; junction bases outside the gene matches: 10. The CDR3 covers 17 residues. This CDR3 is CASSYSTAGTINNEQFF. The CDR3 bases are TGTGCCAGCAGTTACTCGACTGCGGGGACTATAAACAATGAGCAGTTCTTC.

In the case of this clone: In the same sample, other DNA sequences code for this CDR3. The rearrangement uses TRBV13 and TRBJ1-1; D is uncertain. There are 11 residues in the CDR3. Germline lookup yields CDR1 PRHDT and CDR2 FYEKMQ (reference sequence). V was trimmed by 0 bases and J by 8 bases, leaving 4 bases between them. CDR3 region: CASSLGGEAFF. The CDR3 DNA follows: TGTGCCAGCAGCTTAGGCGGGGAAGCTTTCTTT.

The chain combines TRBV4-1 with TRBJ2-5; TRBD2 agrees at 8 bases. V lost 4 bases and J lost 7; bases outside the gene matches: 5. The CDR3 covers 13 residues. The germline gives CDR1 MGHRA, CDR2 YSYEKL. The CDR3 spells CASSPGGPGTQYF. CDR3 DNA: TGCGCCAGCAGCCCGGGGGGGCCCGGGACCCAGTACTTC.

About this clone: It is unclear where the CDR3 begins or ends on the DNA, so no DNA is shown, and the CDR3 is as TCRdb lists it. The chain links TRBV2 to TRBJ2-7; TRBD1, the D gene given by the table, was not confirmed from the DNA. Germline V gives CDR1 SNHLY, CDR2 FYNNEI. A total of 13 residues make up the CDR3, ends included. CDR3 loop: CASILDREYEQYF.